Reported below is one T cell receptor (beta chain). Its antigen is currently unknown. This entry belongs to a study of ipilimumab plus nivolumab after autologous stem cell transplantation. On the study more broadly: Patients received a median of roughly 5 ipilimumab and roughly eight nivolumab doses.

Findings of the study overall: TCR repertoire, Treg phenotype and gut microbiota reportedly support more study of this approach.

There are 13 residues in the CDR3. Per germline, CDR1 GTSNPN and CDR2 SVGIG (reference sequence). Trimming left V 1 base short and J 5 bases short, with 9 bases between. Patients got ipilimumab 1 mg/kg beginning 14 to 28 days post-transplant. Produced via immunoSEQ multiplex PCR; TCRdb's table is partial and in-frame only. The sample gives 15,000 or so clones, about 65% of which show up once; around 21% is in the top ten. This clonotype was sampled from a male donor with diffuse large B-cell lymphoma. The chain combines TRBV30 with TRBJ2-4; no firm D call. The sequencing used PBMCs, collected in a trial of ipilimumab plus nivolumab as post-transplant consolidation. CDR3 sequence reads: CAWSEQLQNIQYF. CDR3 coding DNA: TGTGCCTGGAGTGAACAGCTCCAAAACATTCAGTACTTC.